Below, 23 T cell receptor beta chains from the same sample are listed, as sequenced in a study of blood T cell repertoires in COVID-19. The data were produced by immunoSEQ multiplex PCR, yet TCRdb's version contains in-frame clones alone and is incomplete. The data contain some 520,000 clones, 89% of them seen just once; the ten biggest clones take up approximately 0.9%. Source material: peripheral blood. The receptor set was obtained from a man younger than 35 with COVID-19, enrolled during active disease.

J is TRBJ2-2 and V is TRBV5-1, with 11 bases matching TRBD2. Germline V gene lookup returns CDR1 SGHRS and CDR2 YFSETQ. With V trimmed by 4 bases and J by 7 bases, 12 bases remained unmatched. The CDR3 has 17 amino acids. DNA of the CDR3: TGCGCCAGCAGCAGAAGGACTAGCGGGTCAATAGGCGGGGAGCTGTTTTTT. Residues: CASSRRTSGSIGGELFF.

The CDR3 is CASSVDLQGNTGELFF. CDR3 nucleotide sequence: TGTGCCAGCAGCGTAGACCTACAGGGGAACACCGGGGAGCTGTTTTTT. The chain employs TRBV9 and TRBJ2-2; a weak D match, TRBD1 (6 bases). There are 16 residues in the CDR3. Trimming removed 0 bases from V and 1 base from J, with 10 bases in between. Germline assignment: CDR1 SGDLS and CDR2 YYNGEE.

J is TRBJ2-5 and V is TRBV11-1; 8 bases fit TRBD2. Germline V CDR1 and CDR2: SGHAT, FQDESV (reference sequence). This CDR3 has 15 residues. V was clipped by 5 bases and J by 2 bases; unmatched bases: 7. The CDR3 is CASSLRGGTQETQYF. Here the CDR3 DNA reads TGTGCCAGCAGCCTCCGCGGGGGGACTCAAGAGACCCAGTACTTC.

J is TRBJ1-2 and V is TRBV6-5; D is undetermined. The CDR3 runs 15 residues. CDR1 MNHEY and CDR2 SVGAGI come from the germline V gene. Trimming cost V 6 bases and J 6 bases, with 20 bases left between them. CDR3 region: CASSTGVENYNGYTF. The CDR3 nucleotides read TGTGCCAGCAGCACGGGAGTCGAGAACTATAATGGCTACACCTTC.

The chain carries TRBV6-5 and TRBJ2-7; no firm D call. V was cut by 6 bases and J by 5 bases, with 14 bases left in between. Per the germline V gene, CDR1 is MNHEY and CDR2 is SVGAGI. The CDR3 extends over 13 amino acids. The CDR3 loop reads CASSPRVHHEQYF. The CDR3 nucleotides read TGTGCCAGCAGCCCCCGGGTCCACCACGAGCAGTACTTC.

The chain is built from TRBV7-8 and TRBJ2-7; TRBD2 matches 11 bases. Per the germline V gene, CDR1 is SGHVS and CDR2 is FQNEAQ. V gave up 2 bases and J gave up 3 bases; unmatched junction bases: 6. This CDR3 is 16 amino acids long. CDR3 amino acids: CASSLSRLAGLYEQYF. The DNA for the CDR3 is TGTGCCAGCAGCTTATCCCGACTAGCGGGGCTCTACGAGCAGTACTTC.

As DNA, the CDR3 is TGCAGCGTGACAGGGGGCGACACAGATACGCAGTATTTT. Protein: CSVTGGDTDTQYF. J is TRBJ2-3 and V is TRBV29-1, with 10 positions matching TRBD1. The germline V gene has CDR1 SQVTM and CDR2 ANQGSEA. The CDR3 is 13 residues long. J lost 2 bases, V lost 6 bases, and 2 bases had no gene match.

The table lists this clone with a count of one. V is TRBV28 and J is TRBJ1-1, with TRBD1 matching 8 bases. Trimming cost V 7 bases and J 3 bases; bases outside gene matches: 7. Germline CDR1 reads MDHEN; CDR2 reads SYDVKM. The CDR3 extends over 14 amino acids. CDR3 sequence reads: CASTLTGVDTEAFF. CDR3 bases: TGTGCCAGCACCTTGACAGGGGTCGACACTGAAGCTTTCTTT.

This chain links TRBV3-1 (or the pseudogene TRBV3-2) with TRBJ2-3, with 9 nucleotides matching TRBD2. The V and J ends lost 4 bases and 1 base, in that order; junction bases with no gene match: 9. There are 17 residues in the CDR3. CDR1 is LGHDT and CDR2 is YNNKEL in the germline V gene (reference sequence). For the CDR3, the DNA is TGTGCCAGCAGCCGTCTTAGCGGGGGTCTTGGCACAGATACGCAGTATTTT. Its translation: CASSRLSGGLGTDTQYF.

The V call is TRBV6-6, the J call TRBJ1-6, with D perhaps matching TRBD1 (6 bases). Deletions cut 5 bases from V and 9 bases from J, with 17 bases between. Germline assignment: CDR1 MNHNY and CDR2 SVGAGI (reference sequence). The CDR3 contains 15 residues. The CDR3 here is CASSKSQGRTSPLHF. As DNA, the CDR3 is TGTGCCAGCAGTAAATCCCAGGGGAGAACTTCACCCCTCCACTTT.

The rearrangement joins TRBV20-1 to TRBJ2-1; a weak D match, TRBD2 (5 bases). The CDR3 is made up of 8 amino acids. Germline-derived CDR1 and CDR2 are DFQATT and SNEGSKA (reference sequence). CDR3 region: CRAGKQFF. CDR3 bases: TGCAGGGCGGGTAAGCAGTTCTTC.

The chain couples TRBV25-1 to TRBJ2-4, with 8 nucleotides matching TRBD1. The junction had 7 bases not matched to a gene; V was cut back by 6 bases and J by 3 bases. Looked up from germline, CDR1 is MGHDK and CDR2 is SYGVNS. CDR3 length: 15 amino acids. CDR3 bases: TGTGCCAGCAGAGAGACAGGGGTGGGCAAAAACATTCAGTACTTC. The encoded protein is CASRETGVGKNIQYF.

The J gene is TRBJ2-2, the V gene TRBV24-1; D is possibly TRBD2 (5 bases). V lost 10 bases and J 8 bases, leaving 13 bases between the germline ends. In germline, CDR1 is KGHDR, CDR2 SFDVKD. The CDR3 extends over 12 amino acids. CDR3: CATERRRGELFF. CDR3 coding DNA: TGTGCCACTGAGCGTCGGAGGGGGGAGCTGTTTTTT.

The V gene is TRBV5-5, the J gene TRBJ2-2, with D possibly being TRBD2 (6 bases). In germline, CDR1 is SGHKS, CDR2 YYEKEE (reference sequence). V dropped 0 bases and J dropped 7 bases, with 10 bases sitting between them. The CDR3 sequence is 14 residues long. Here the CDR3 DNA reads TGTGCCAGCAGCTTGGGTTCGGGAGTCGGGGAGCTGTTTTTT. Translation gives CASSLGSGVGELFF.

CDR3 nucleotides: TGTGCCAGCAGCCAGTTTCAGGGTAGGGAGACCCAGTACTTC. Protein: CASSQFQGRETQYF. The V call is TRBV3-1 (or the pseudogene TRBV3-2), the J call TRBJ2-5; weak D call: TRBD1 (5 bases). Germline-derived CDR1 and CDR2 are LGHDT and YNNKEL (reference sequence). Between the trimmed V and J ends, which lost 3 bases and 5 bases, there was a span of 13 bases. The CDR3 runs 14 residues.

The CDR3 sequence: CATSKTSGRAAEQFF. CDR3 bases: TGTGCCACCAGTAAAACTAGCGGGAGGGCCGCTGAGCAGTTCTTC. J is TRBJ2-1 and V is TRBV24-1; TRBD2 matches 13 bases. CDR3 length: 15 residues. Germline V gene data show CDR1 as KGHDR and CDR2 as SFDVKD. V lost 6 bases to trimming and J lost 9 bases; unmatched junction nucleotides: 7.

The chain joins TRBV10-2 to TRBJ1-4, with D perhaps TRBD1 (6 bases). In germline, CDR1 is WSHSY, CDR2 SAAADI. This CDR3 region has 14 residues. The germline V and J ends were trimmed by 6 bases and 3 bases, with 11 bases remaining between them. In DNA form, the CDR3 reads TGCGCCAGCAGATCAGGGGCCGCTAATGAAAAACTGTTTTTT. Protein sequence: CASRSGAANEKLFF.

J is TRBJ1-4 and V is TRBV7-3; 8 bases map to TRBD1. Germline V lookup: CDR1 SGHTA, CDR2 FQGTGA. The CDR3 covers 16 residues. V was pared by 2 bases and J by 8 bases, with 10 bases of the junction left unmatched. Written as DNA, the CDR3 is TGTGCCAGCAGCTTAGACCGACAGGGGTGGTCGGAAAAACTGTTTTTT. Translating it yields CASSLDRQGWSEKLFF.

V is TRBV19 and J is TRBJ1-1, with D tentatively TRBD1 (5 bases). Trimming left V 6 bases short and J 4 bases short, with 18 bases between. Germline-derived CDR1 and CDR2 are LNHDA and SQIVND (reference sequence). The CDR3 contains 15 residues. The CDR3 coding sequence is TGTGCCAGTAGCAGGGAGGGGACCCGGTTCACTGAAGCTTTCTTT. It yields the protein CASSREGTRFTEAFF.

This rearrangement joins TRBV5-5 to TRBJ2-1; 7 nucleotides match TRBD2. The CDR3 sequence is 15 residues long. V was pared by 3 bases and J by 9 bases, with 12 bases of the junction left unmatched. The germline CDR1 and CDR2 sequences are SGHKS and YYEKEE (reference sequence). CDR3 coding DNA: TGTGCCAGCAGCTGGGGTGGGGGAGGGAATACTGAGCAGTTCTTC. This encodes CASSWGGGGNTEQFF.

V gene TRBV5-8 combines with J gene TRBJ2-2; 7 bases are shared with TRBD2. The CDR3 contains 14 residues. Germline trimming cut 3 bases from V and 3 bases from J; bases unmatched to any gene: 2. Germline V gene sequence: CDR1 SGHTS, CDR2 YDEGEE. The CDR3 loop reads CASSWREYTGELFF. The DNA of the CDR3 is TGTGCCAGCAGCTGGCGGGAGTACACCGGGGAGCTGTTTTTT.

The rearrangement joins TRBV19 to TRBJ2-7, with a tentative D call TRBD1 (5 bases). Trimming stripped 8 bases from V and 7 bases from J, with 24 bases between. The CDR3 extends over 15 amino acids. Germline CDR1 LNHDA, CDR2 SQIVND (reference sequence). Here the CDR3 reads CASRRTGSYRGEQYF. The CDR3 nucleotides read TGTGCCAGTCGTCGAACAGGTTCCTATAGAGGAGAGCAGTACTTC. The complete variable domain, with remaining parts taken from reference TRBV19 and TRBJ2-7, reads DGGITQSPKYLFRKEGQNVTLSCEQNLNHDAMYWYRQDPGQGLRLIYYSQIVNDFQKGDIAEGYSVSREKKESFPLTVTSAQKNPTAFYLCASRRTGSYRGEQYFGPGTRLTVT.

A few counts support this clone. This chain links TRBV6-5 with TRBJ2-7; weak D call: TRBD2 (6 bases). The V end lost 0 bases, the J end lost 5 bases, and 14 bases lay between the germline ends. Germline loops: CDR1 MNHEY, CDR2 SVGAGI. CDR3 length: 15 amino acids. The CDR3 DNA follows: TGTGCCAGCAGTTACTCGTGGGGGGTTACGGACGAGCAGTACTTC. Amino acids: CASSYSWGVTDEQYF.